This entry lists 14 T cell receptor beta chains sequenced from one sample in a study of tumor-infiltrating lymphocytes in primary liver carcinoma. Both RNA and DNA were isolated together from approximately 20-30 mg of bulk tissue that had not been sorted. The authors made TCR beta cDNA from around 500 ng total RNA with a constant-region primer. Library construction for TCR beta comprised three nested multiplex PCR rounds performed with slightly modified ARM-PCR. TRBV1-TRBV30 forward primers and a C-beta reverse primer were used in the first two PCR rounds, which each ran for 9 to 10 cycles. TCRdb analysed the multiplex PCR reads with MiXCR anew, one entry per CDR3 protein. The table has 95,000 to 100,000 distinct CDR3 sequences, about two thirds seen once. The specimen was liver tumor tissue from sampling region 2. The subset denotes: tumor region T2, inferior pole. These TCRs come from a woman aged 60-75 years with primary liver carcinoma and hepatitis B virus infection.

This clonotype was observed a single time. A much more abundant neighbour one base away suggests this may be a read error. The chain uses TRBV28 and TRBJ2-7; the D gene is possibly TRBD1 (6 bases). From germline, CDR1 is MDHEN and CDR2 SYDVKM. Deletions cut 5 bases from V and 2 bases from J, with 16 bases between. This CDR3 is built from 15 residues. The CDR3 DNA is TGTGCCAGCAGTGCGCCCAGGACAGCCACCTACGAGCAGTACTTC. This sequence encodes CASSAPRTATYEQYF.

With respect to this clonotype: This clone may be a read error of a much larger clone one base away. The J gene is TRBJ1-1, the V gene TRBV5-1, with unresolved D. The germline V gene has CDR1 SGHRS and CDR2 YFSETQ. The CDR3 length is 15 residues. The CDR3 protein is CASRVENQKNIEAFF. CDR3 bases: TGCGCCAGCAGGGTCGAGAACCAAAAGAACATTGAAGCTTTCTTT.

Remarks on this clonotype: A much larger clone sits a single nucleotide away, making a read error possible. The CDR3, as DNA: TGTGCCAACAGTTTAGGGGGGACCCAGTACTTC. Protein sequence: CANSLGGTQYF. V gene TRBV28 combines with J gene TRBJ2-5; a possible D gene is TRBD1 (6 bases). Germline CDR1 is MDHEN and CDR2 is SYDVKM. The CDR3 has 11 amino acids.

The gene calls are TRBV5-1 and TRBJ1-4, with 8 bases identical to TRBD1. Germline V CDR1 and CDR2: SGHRS, YFSETQ. The CDR3 length is 15 residues. J was trimmed by 7 bases and V by 0 bases; bases with no gene match: 5. The CDR3 loop is CASSLEQGGGEKLFF. The CDR3 DNA reads as TGCGCCAGCAGCTTGGAACAGGGGGGAGGTGAAAAACTGTTTTTT.

Note on this clonotype: At one boundary the junction diverges from the germline segment, which might be a read error. The rearrangement links TRBV11-2 to TRBJ2-1; either TRBD1 or TRBD2 may supply D (6 bases each). CDR3 length: 15 residues. In germline, CDR1 is SGHAT, CDR2 FQNNGV. The CDR3 sequence is CASSLGGLTYNEEFF. Written as DNA, the CDR3 is TGTGCTAGCAGCTTAGGGGGACTCACCTACAATGAGGAGTTCTTC.

In this sample, this clonotype turned up many times. The conserved phenylalanine or tryptophan is not found at the CDR3 terminus, so this likely reflects a read error. The rearrangement links TRBV12-3 or TRBV12-4 to TRBJ1-1; 10 bases line up with TRBD1. With V trimmed by 5 bases and J by 4 bases, 7 bases remained unmatched. The CDR3 sequence is 15 residues long. As DNA, the CDR3 is TGTGCCAGCAGTCGACAGGGGGCGATGGGCACTGAAGCTTTCTCT. Residues: CASSRQGAMGTEAFS.

The V gene is TRBV6-5, the J gene TRBJ2-1; tentative D call: TRBD2 (6 bases). The ends were cut back, 9 bases at V and 2 bases at J, with 17 bases in the middle. The CDR3 runs to 15 residues. Germline V gene data show CDR1 as MNHEY and CDR2 as SVGAGI. The CDR3 DNA reads TGTGCCAGTAGTATGACGGGAGCAGCCTACAATGAGCAGTTCTTC. This codes for CASSMTGAAYNEQFF.

The chain joins TRBV7-6 to TRBJ2-2, with 10 nucleotides matching TRBD2. CDR3 length equals 17 residues. V shed 3 bases and J 5 bases; nucleotides not matched to a gene: 9. The germline CDR1 and CDR2 sequences are SGHVS and FNYEAQ. The CDR3 protein is CASSLKLAGAITGELFF. CDR3 sequence (DNA): TGTGCCAGCAGCTTGAAGCTAGCGGGAGCGATTACCGGGGAGCTGTTTTTT.

Concerning this clonotype itself: One base away lies a much larger clone, so this may be a sequencing read error. This rearrangement joins TRBV6-1 to TRBJ2-1, with D tentatively TRBD2 (5 bases). The CDR3 length is 13 residues. Germline V gene data show CDR1 as MNHNS and CDR2 as SASEGT. DNA of the CDR3: TGTGCCAGCAACCCTGACTATTACAATGTGCAGTTCTTC. It encodes CASNPDYYNVQFF.

The rearrangement uses TRBV11-2 and TRBJ2-1, with D uncertain. The length of the CDR3 is 15 residues. Germline CDR1 reads SGHAT; CDR2 reads FQNNGV. V shed 0 bases and J shed 15 bases, with 21 bases lying between them. Here the CDR3 reads CASSLEWGENNELFF. In nucleotides, the CDR3 is TGTGCCAGCAGCTTAGAATGGGGTGAGAACAATGAACTGTTCTTC.

For this clonotype: The germline gene is not matched at one end of the junction; a read error may be the cause. The V and J genes are TRBV29-1 and TRBJ2-5; 7 nucleotides match TRBD1. The CDR3 has 15 amino acids. Germline-derived CDR1 and CDR2 are SQVTM and ANQGSEA. This CDR3 reads CSLEGATGEQETQHF. The CDR3 DNA follows: TGTAGCCTTGAAGGGGCTACAGGGGAACAAGAGACCCAGCACTTC.

The J gene is TRBJ2-1, the V gene TRBV11-2; D unresolved. Germline V CDR1 and CDR2: SGHAT, FQNNGV. CDR3 length: 16 amino acids. V was cut by 9 bases and J by 8 bases, with 26 bases left in between. CDR3 sequence: CASSRLNPEVADEQFF. As DNA, the CDR3 is TGTGCCAGTAGCCGGCTAAACCCCGAGGTTGCCGATGAGCAGTTCTTC.

As regards this clonotype: The CDR3 end shows no conserved phenylalanine or tryptophan, and so a read error is likely. The V call is TRBV4-2, the J call TRBJ2-7; unclear D gene. Looked up from germline, CDR1 is LGHNA and CDR2 is YNFKEQ. The V end was cut by 4 bases, the J end by 3 bases, with 10 bases between. CDR3 size: 13 residues. The CDR3, as DNA: TGTGCCAGCAGCCCCCATTTACTCTACGAGCAGTACCTC. Protein sequence: CASSPHLLYEQYL.

This clonotype has only one observation. Here the CDR3 omits its conserved ending phenylalanine or tryptophan, so a read error is the likely source. No DNA is shown, since the ends of the CDR3 on it are uncertain; the CDR3 is the one TCRdb lists. The chain couples TRBV30 to TRBJ2-7. Ends included, the CDR3 has 14 residues. Germline V gene data show CDR1 as GTSNPN and CDR2 as SVGIG (reference sequence). Here the CDR3 reads CAWSRRINQYEQYL.